This T cell receptor beta chain was sequenced in a study of shared clonotypes between healthy human individuals. Study-level points and caveats: Among a few donors, approximately 5.4% of naive CD4 clonotypes were found in common.

To note about this clone: Antigen unknown.

Once extracted for a subset, genomic DNA was divided evenly among several immunoSEQ plates. Some clones are missing from TCRdb's copy, which holds only in-frame ones; the method was immunoSEQ multiplex PCR. The sample records roughly 1,500,000 clones, roughly 98.5% being singletons. The V end was cut by 5 bases, the J end by 0 bases, with 17 bases between. The length of the CDR3 is 17 residues. Germline V gene sequence: CDR1 SEHNR, CDR2 FQNEAQ (reference sequence). The receptor was isolated from a man younger than 40 in good health. This chain uses TRBV7-9 with TRBJ2-1, with D perhaps matching TRBD2 (6 bases). The specimen sequenced was naive CD4+ T cells sorted from blood. Stated subset: CD45RA+ positively selected. As DNA, the CDR3 is TGTGCCAGCAGCCCCCCCCCAGCGGGTGACTCCTACAATGAGCAGTTCTTC. Translating it yields CASSPPPAGDSYNEQFF. Drawing the rest from reference TRBV7-9 and TRBJ2-1, the complete variable domain is DTGVSQNPRHKITKRGQNVTFRCDPISEHNRLYWYRQTLGQGPEFLTYFQNEAQLEKSRLLSDRFSAERPKGSFSTLEIQRTEQGDSAMYLCASSPPPAGDSYNEQFFGPGTRLTVL.